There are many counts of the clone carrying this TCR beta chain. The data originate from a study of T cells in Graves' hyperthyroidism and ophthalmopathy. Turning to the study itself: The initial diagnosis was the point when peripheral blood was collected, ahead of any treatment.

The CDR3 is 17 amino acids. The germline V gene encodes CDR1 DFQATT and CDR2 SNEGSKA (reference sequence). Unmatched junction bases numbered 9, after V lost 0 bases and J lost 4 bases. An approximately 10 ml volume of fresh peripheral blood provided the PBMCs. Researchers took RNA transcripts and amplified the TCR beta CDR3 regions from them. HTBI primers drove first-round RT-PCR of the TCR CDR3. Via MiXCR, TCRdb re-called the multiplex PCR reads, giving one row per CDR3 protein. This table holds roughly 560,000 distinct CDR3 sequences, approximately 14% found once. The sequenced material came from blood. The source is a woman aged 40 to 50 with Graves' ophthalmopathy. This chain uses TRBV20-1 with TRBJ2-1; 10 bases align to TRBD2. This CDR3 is CSARDSLLAGNYNEQFF. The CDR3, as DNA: TGCAGTGCTAGAGATTCGTTACTAGCGGGAAATTACAATGAGCAGTTCTTC.